The clone carrying this T cell receptor (beta chain) was counted many times. This sample is part of a study of molecular identifiers for immune sequencing clone quantification. TCRdb processed the PCR reads anew with MiXCR; each CDR3 protein has one entry. Of about 640,000 distinct CDR3 sequences listed, 20% were seen once; the top ten hold around 0.9%. Between the trimmed V and J ends, which lost 6 bases and 4 bases, there was a span of 14 bases. The germline gives CDR1 MNHEY, CDR2 SMNVEV (reference sequence). There are 14 residues in the CDR3. The J gene is TRBJ2-3, the V gene TRBV27; no firm D call. The origin of this receptor is a human donor in good health. Some libraries in this study had Jurkat cell RNA spiked in. Sequencing was carried out using naive CD8+ T cells from blood, with Jurkat cell RNA spiked in. Subset defined: FACS-sorted CD8+CD4-CCR7+CD45RA+ naive T cells. CDR3 region: CASSFGVKADTQYF. The CDR3 DNA reads TGTGCCAGCAGCTTTGGAGTCAAGGCAGATACGCAGTATTTT.